This T cell receptor (beta chain) was identified during a study of T cell responses to AZD1222 COVID-19 vaccine. Study results and limitations: The repertoires were collected only after the peak T cell response. Within unmutated variant regions lay the reported targets of nearly half of spike-specific TCRs. It should be noted that donors were predominantly white British and more often female, and clonal diversity was possibly underestimated. The study found Spike-specific TCR breadth and depth rose after two AZD1222 doses.

The repertoire was sequenced with immunoSEQ multiplex PCR; TCRdb's copy has only in-frame clones and lacks some. The sample comprises some 99,000 clones, 80% to 90% of which are singletons, and roughly 4.4% rests with the top ten. A single count supports this clone. Its antigen is still unknown. There are 16 residues in the CDR3. The germline CDR1 and CDR2 sequences are MNHNS and SASEGT. The V gene end was trimmed by 0 bases and the J gene end by 9 bases; junction bases not matched to a gene: 6. Sequencing was performed on peripheral blood, taken 28 days after the second AZD1222 dose. The receptor comes from an adult who received the AZD1222 COVID-19 vaccine. The rearrangement links TRBV6-1 to TRBJ2-1, with TRBD2 matching 12 bases. DNA of the CDR3: TGTGCCAGCAGTGAAGCCGCTAGCGGGGGGGCTCTTGAGCAGTTCTTC. Its translation: CASSEAASGGALEQFF.